This T cell receptor beta chain was captured in a study of Ad26.COV2.S vaccination and SARS-CoV-2 variants. Documented treatment: around 19 received Ad26.COV2.S at low or high dose, single or two shots; 5 received placebo; per-sample allocation not given. The investigators took samples on day 63 after the first vaccine or placebo injection. Whole-study findings and limits: While placebo recipients had lower spike-specific TCR breadth, vaccine recipients had more.

Clones were sequenced by immunoSEQ multiplex PCR, and TCRdb holds only the in-frame ones, with some missing. The sample holds 400,000 or so clones, 70% to 90% seen once. On this clone itself: Its target is unknown.

The clonotype originates from a person between 18 and 65 years old who received the Ad26.COV2.S COVID-19 vaccine or a placebo. Sequencing was performed on peripheral blood, taken in a trial of Ad26.COV2.S vaccine versus placebo.

The CDR3 DNA is TGTGCCAGCAGACAGGGGGGGAATAGCAATCAGCCCCAGCATTTT. It translates to CASRQGGNSNQPQHF. The chain is built from TRBV6-5 and TRBJ1-5; 8 positions agree with TRBD1. The germline gives CDR1 MNHEY, CDR2 SVGAGI. The CDR3 has 15 amino acids. J was trimmed by 0 bases and V by 6 bases; bases with no gene match: 4.